These 8 T cell receptor beta chains originate from one sample sequenced in a study of CD8+CD57+ T cells in acquired aplastic anemia. Profiles of TCR beta VDJ and CDR3 were generated from a genomic DNA template. TCRdb itself ran the reads through MiXCR, one entry per CDR3 protein. The sample has approximately 81,000 distinct CDR3 sequences; approximately 46% are singletons. The sequencing sample was made of sorted CD4+, CD8+, or CD8+CD57+ T cells (not recorded which) from PBMCs. These receptors were collected from a human donor in good health, serving as a control.

V and J are TRBV13 and TRBJ2-7; TRBD1 matches at 8 bases. Germline assignment: CDR1 PRHDT and CDR2 FYEKMQ (reference sequence). The CDR3 has 15 amino acids. J lost 2 bases, V lost 6 bases, and 9 bases had no gene match. For the CDR3, the DNA is TGTGCCAGCAGGGAGGGGACAGGCATAGCCTACGAGCAGTACTTC. Its protein is CASREGTGIAYEQYF.

J is TRBJ1-1 and V is TRBV12-5; no clear D gene. CDR1 is LGHNT, CDR2 FRNRAP, per germline. The CDR3 runs 15 residues. The V gene lost 5 bases and the J gene lost 4 bases, with 17 bases spanning the gap. DNA for the CDR3: TGTGCTAGTGGTCCCCTTTCTACTCTGGGCACTGAAGCTTTCTTT. Translated, it gives CASGPLSTLGTEAFF.

CDR3 sequence (DNA): TGCGCCAGCAGCGGACAGGGGACTGGAGCTAACTATGGCTACACCTTC. It specifies CASSGQGTGANYGYTF. The chain combines TRBV5-1 with TRBJ1-2; 9 nucleotides match TRBD1. The trim removed 4 bases at V and 0 bases at J, leaving 7 bases unmatched. In germline, CDR1 is SGHRS, CDR2 YFSETQ. The CDR3 is 16 amino acids.

The rearrangement joins TRBV7-6 to TRBJ2-5, with TRBD2 matching 8 bases. V gave up 5 bases and J gave up 3 bases; unmatched junction bases: 5. CDR1 and CDR2 from the germline V gene are SGHVS and FNYEAQ. This CDR3 spans 14 amino acids. CDR3 nucleotide sequence: TGTGCCAGCAGCCTATTTAGCGGGGAAGAGACCCAGTACTTC. Protein: CASSLFSGEETQYF.

This clonotype was seen at least ten times. The chain combines TRBV24-1 with TRBJ1-2; 9 bases match TRBD1. The CDR3 runs 16 residues. The ends lost 3 bases at V and 5 bases at J; junction bases unmatched: 9. Germline CDR1 and CDR2: KGHDR and SFDVKD. The CDR3 region is CATSDTPGQGTYGYTF. CDR3 sequence (DNA): TGTGCCACCAGTGATACACCGGGACAGGGCACTTATGGCTACACCTTC.

This clonotype was recorded at least ten times. The chain uses TRBV15 and TRBJ1-2; D is ambiguous. The germline V gene encodes CDR1 LNHNV and CDR2 YYDKDF (reference sequence). Trimming cost V 0 bases and J 6 bases, with 8 bases left between them. This CDR3 has 13 amino acids. This CDR3 reads CATSRDPLDGYTF. In DNA, the CDR3 is TGTGCCACCAGCAGAGACCCCTTGGATGGCTACACCTTC.

This clonotype was found once. The chain carries TRBV10-3 and TRBJ1-1, with a possible D match to TRBD1 (5 bases). Trimming stripped 5 bases from V and 1 base from J, with 14 bases between. CDR1 is ENHRY and CDR2 is SYGVKD in the germline V gene. CDR3 length: 15 residues. CDR3 nucleotide sequence: TGTGCCATCAGTAGAGTCGGGGACTCGAACACTGAAGCTTTCTTT. It is translated as CAISRVGDSNTEAFF.

With regard to this clonotype: One junction end does not reproduce the germline sequence, and a read error may be involved. The chain combines TRBV5-4 with TRBJ2-1; D uncertain. The CDR3 extends over 14 amino acids. CDR1 is SGHNT and CDR2 is YYREEE in the germline V gene (reference sequence). The CDR3 sequence is CASTADPSHNEQFF. CDR3 sequence (DNA): TGTGCCTCCACAGCCGATCCCTCCCACAATGAGCAGTTCTTC. Full variable domain (rest looked up from reference TRBV5-4 and TRBJ2-1): ETGVTQSPTHLIKTRGQQVTLRCSSQSGHNTVSWYQQALGQGPQFIFQYYREEENGRGNFPPRFSGLQFPNYSSELNVNALELDDSALYLCASTADPSHNEQFFGPGTRLTVL.